This T cell receptor beta chain was sequenced during a study of CD8+ T cells in alopecia areata. Germline V gene data show CDR1 as MNHNY and CDR2 as SVGAGI (reference sequence). The CDR3 runs 9 residues. Isolated RNA was reverse transcribed into cDNA used as the sequencing template. The method was immunoSEQ multiplex PCR; TCRdb's version includes in-frame clones alone and lacks a portion of them. This table holds 85,000 to 110,000 clones, approximately 52% found once. Comments on this clone: Its target is unknown. The junction departs from the called germline gene at one end, perhaps through a read error.

Whole-study results and caveats: Normal scalp showed lower clonality than lesional scalp, especially alopecia totalis/universalis.

Sequenced: CD4+ T cells sorted from blood. The chain recombines TRBV6-6 with TRBJ1-2; D is undetermined. This receptor was taken from a human donor in good health. CDR3 DNA sequence: TGTGCCAGCAGTCCGCCTCTCAGCTTC. Translating gives CASSPPLSF.